This is a list of T cell receptor beta chains from one sample in a study of shared clonotypes between healthy human individuals. TCRdb keeps only in-frame clones here, not all; method: immunoSEQ multiplex PCR. The table shows under 1 million clones, with approximately 97% occurring only once. The sample was naive CD8+ T cells sorted from blood. The receptors shown here come from a man aged 30-40 years in good health. Both conserved end residues are part of each CDR3. Fields, in order: V gene, clone size, D gene, J gene, CDR3 protein, CDR3 DNA. D genes are given only for firm matches. Size values are once, few and many counts, or a class for expanded clones, and some rows have none.

V gene: TRBV27; clone size: -; D gene: TRBD1; J gene: TRBJ2-6; CDR3 protein: CASSGPDRPSGANVLTF; CDR3 DNA: TGTGCCAGCAGTGGACCGGACAGGCCCTCTGGGGCCAACGTCCTGACTTTC
V gene: TRBV9; clone size: -; D gene: -; J gene: TRBJ2-3; CDR3 protein: CASSTGSLDTQYF; CDR3 DNA: TGTGCCAGCAGCACAGGGAGTTTGGATACGCAGTATTTT
V gene: TRBV7-9; clone size: -; D gene: TRBD1; J gene: TRBJ1-1; CDR3 protein: CASSLGGTGTNTEAFF; CDR3 DNA: TGTGCCAGCAGCTTAGGGGGGACAGGGACGAACACTGAAGCTTTCTTT
V gene: TRBV7-7; clone size: -; D gene: -; J gene: TRBJ2-1; CDR3 protein: CASSLAPTTRGPKYNEQFF; CDR3 DNA: TGTGCTAGCAGCTTAGCACCGACAACGAGGGGACCGAAGTACAATGAGCAGTTCTTC
V gene: TRBV7-9; clone size: -; D gene: TRBD2; J gene: TRBJ2-1; CDR3 protein: CASSLGTSGDSYNEQFF; CDR3 DNA: TGTGCCAGCAGCCTGGGGACTAGCGGAGACTCCTACAATGAGCAGTTCTTC
V gene: TRBV15; clone size: once; D gene: -; J gene: TRBJ1-3; CDR3 protein: CATSRDRGATGNTIYF; CDR3 DNA: TGTGCCACCAGCAGAGATAGGGGAGCGACTGGAAACACCATATATTTT
V gene: TRBV7-2; clone size: -; D gene: TRBD1; J gene: TRBJ2-7; CDR3 protein: CASSLPGTGGVEQYF; CDR3 DNA: TGTGCCAGCAGCTTACCCGGGACAGGGGGCGTCGAGCAGTACTTC
V gene: TRBV7-9; clone size: few; D gene: -; J gene: TRBJ2-2; CDR3 protein: CARDDRPTGELFF; CDR3 DNA: TGTGCCAGGGACGACAGACCCACCGGGGAGCTGTTTTTT
V gene: TRBV7-9; clone size: -; D gene: -; J gene: TRBJ2-7; CDR3 protein: CASSLARAGNYEQYF; CDR3 DNA: TGTGCCAGCAGCTTAGCCAGGGCGGGCAACTACGAGCAGTACTTC
V gene: TRBV7-9; clone size: -; D gene: -; J gene: TRBJ2-7; CDR3 protein: CASSPPLYAYEQYF; CDR3 DNA: TGTGCCAGCAGTCCCCCGTTGTATGCCTACGAGCAGTACTTC
V gene: TRBV19; clone size: -; D gene: -; J gene: TRBJ2-7; CDR3 protein: CASSISSAAPRGKSREQYF; CDR3 DNA: TGTGCCAGTAGTATATCCTCGGCCGCCCCCCGCGGGAAAAGTCGAGAGCAGTACTTC
V gene: TRBV5-1; clone size: -; D gene: -; J gene: TRBJ2-1; CDR3 protein: CASSLASYNEQFF; CDR3 DNA: TGCGCCAGCAGCTTGGCCAGTTACAATGAGCAGTTCTTC
V gene: TRBV5-1; clone size: -; D gene: -; J gene: TRBJ2-7; CDR3 protein: CASSESRYRTYEQYF; CDR3 DNA: TGCGCCAGCAGCGAATCTCGGTACCGAACCTACGAGCAGTACTTC
V gene: TRBV5-4; clone size: -; D gene: -; J gene: TRBJ1-2; CDR3 protein: CASSLYSDYGYTF; CDR3 DNA: TGTGCCAGCAGCTTATACAGTGACTATGGCTACACCTTC
V gene: TRBV27; clone size: -; D gene: -; J gene: TRBJ2-7; CDR3 protein: CASSLRQEVVSYEQYF; CDR3 DNA: TGTGCCAGCAGTTTAAGGCAGGAGGTAGTCTCCTACGAGCAGTACTTC
V gene: TRBV2; clone size: -; D gene: -; J gene: TRBJ2-1; CDR3 protein: CASSERYNEQFF; CDR3 DNA: TGTGCCAGCAGTGAAAGGTACAATGAGCAGTTCTTC
V gene: TRBV27; clone size: -; D gene: -; J gene: TRBJ1-5; CDR3 protein: CASSPAYSNQPQHF; CDR3 DNA: TGTGCCAGCAGCCCAGCTTATAGCAATCAGCCCCAGCATTTT
V gene: TRBV4-3; clone size: -; D gene: -; J gene: TRBJ2-7; CDR3 protein: CASSPTLGTYEQYF; CDR3 DNA: TGCGCCAGCAGCCCCACCCTAGGAACCTACGAGCAGTACTTC
V gene: TRBV11-2; clone size: -; D gene: -; J gene: TRBJ2-1; CDR3 protein: CASSLGFNDYSYNEQFF; CDR3 DNA: TGTGCCAGCAGCTTAGGTTTTAATGACTACTCCTACAATGAGCAGTTCTTC
V gene: TRBV28; clone size: -; D gene: -; J gene: TRBJ2-1; CDR3 protein: CASSIRDVPLYNEQFF; CDR3 DNA: TGTGCCAGCAGTATTAGAGATGTTCCACTGTACAATGAGCAGTTCTTC
V gene: TRBV5-1; clone size: -; D gene: TRBD2; J gene: TRBJ2-1; CDR3 protein: CASSLVAGGSYEQFF; CDR3 DNA: TGCGCCAGCAGCTTGGTTGCGGGAGGTTCGTATGAGCAGTTCTTC
V gene: TRBV29-1; clone size: -; D gene: -; J gene: TRBJ1-2; CDR3 protein: CSVDGTSNYGYTF; CDR3 DNA: TGCAGCGTTGACGGCACTTCTAACTATGGCTACACCTTC
V gene: TRBV6-5; clone size: -; D gene: -; J gene: TRBJ1-3; CDR3 protein: CASSGTSGNTIYF; CDR3 DNA: TGTGCCAGCAGTGGGACATCTGGAAACACCATATATTTT
V gene: TRBV2; clone size: -; D gene: TRBD2; J gene: TRBJ2-1; CDR3 protein: CASRIAGGNNEQFF; CDR3 DNA: TGTGCCAGCAGGATAGCGGGAGGTAACAATGAGCAGTTCTTC
V gene: TRBV28; clone size: -; D gene: -; J gene: TRBJ1-2; CDR3 protein: CASATGTRGLYGYTF; CDR3 DNA: TGTGCCAGCGCGACCGGGACACGGGGACTCTATGGCTACACCTTC
V gene: TRBV27; clone size: -; D gene: -; J gene: TRBJ1-5; CDR3 protein: CASSRGTLYSNQPQHF; CDR3 DNA: TGTGCCAGCAGCCGGGGGACACTTTATAGCAATCAGCCCCAGCATTTT
V gene: TRBV6-1; clone size: -; D gene: -; J gene: TRBJ2-2; CDR3 protein: CASSRGLNGVRELFF; CDR3 DNA: TGTGCCAGCAGTAGAGGCTTAAATGGGGTACGGGAGCTGTTTTTT
V gene: TRBV28; clone size: -; D gene: TRBD2; J gene: TRBJ2-3; CDR3 protein: CASSPPPSGRAPDTQYF; CDR3 DNA: TGTGCCAGCAGTCCCCCCCCCAGCGGGAGGGCCCCAGATACGCAGTATTTT
V gene: TRBV2; clone size: -; D gene: -; J gene: TRBJ2-1; CDR3 protein: CASSTDSYNEQFF; CDR3 DNA: TGTGCCAGCAGCACGGACAGCTACAATGAGCAGTTCTTC
V gene: TRBV19; clone size: -; D gene: -; J gene: TRBJ2-1; CDR3 protein: CASSGLALGSNEQFF; CDR3 DNA: TGTGCCAGTAGTGGGTTAGCCCTAGGGAGCAATGAGCAGTTCTTC
V gene: TRBV7-2; clone size: -; D gene: -; J gene: TRBJ2-1; CDR3 protein: CASSLNGGYNEQFF; CDR3 DNA: TGTGCCAGCAGCTTGAACGGGGGCTACAATGAGCAGTTCTTC
V gene: TRBV7-8; clone size: -; D gene: -; J gene: TRBJ1-1; CDR3 protein: CASTSGHSNTEAFF; CDR3 DNA: TGTGCCAGCACCTCGGGACACTCGAACACTGAAGCTTTCTTT
V gene: TRBV19; clone size: once; D gene: TRBD1; J gene: TRBJ2-7; CDR3 protein: CASSIVGTGGREQYF; CDR3 DNA: TGTGCCAGTAGTATAGTCGGGACAGGGGGCCGTGAGCAGTACTTC
V gene: TRBV2; clone size: -; D gene: -; J gene: TRBJ2-2; CDR3 protein: CASSDPSKDTGELFF; CDR3 DNA: TGTGCCAGCAGTGACCCCAGTAAGGACACCGGGGAGCTGTTTTTT
V gene: TRBV6-5; clone size: -; D gene: -; J gene: TRBJ1-1; CDR3 protein: CASSYGAEAFF; CDR3 DNA: TGTGCCAGCAGTTACGGAGCTGAAGCTTTCTTT
V gene: TRBV7-2; clone size: -; D gene: TRBD2; J gene: TRBJ2-7; CDR3 protein: CASSSFSGSENEQYF; CDR3 DNA: TGTGCCAGCAGCTCTTTTAGCGGGAGCGAAAACGAGCAGTACTTC
V gene: TRBV7-6; clone size: -; D gene: TRBD1; J gene: TRBJ2-2; CDR3 protein: CASSWDSEGTGELFF; CDR3 DNA: TGTGCCAGCAGCTGGGACAGTGAAGGGACCGGGGAGCTGTTTTTT
V gene: TRBV27; clone size: few; D gene: -; J gene: TRBJ1-3; CDR3 protein: CASSSPPAGNTIYF; CDR3 DNA: TGTGCCAGCAGTTCCCCCCCGGCCGGAAACACCATATATTTT
V gene: TRBV4-3; clone size: -; D gene: TRBD2; J gene: TRBJ2-7; CDR3 protein: CASSQGGAGGGYEQYF; CDR3 DNA: TGCGCCAGCAGCCAAGGGGGTGCGGGAGGAGGGTACGAGCAGTACTTC
V gene: TRBV28; clone size: -; D gene: TRBD1; J gene: TRBJ1-5; CDR3 protein: CASAVTGINQPQHF; CDR3 DNA: TGTGCCAGCGCCGTGACAGGGATCAATCAGCCCCAGCATTTT
V gene: TRBV18; clone size: -; D gene: -; J gene: TRBJ2-7; CDR3 protein: CASSPPWGGSFDEQYF; CDR3 DNA: TGTGCCAGCTCACCACCCTGGGGCGGGTCCTTTGACGAGCAGTACTTC
V gene: TRBV4-1; clone size: -; D gene: -; J gene: TRBJ1-2; CDR3 protein: CASSQALGPYGYTF; CDR3 DNA: TGCGCCAGCAGCCAAGCTCTGGGCCCCTATGGCTACACCTTC
V gene: TRBV28; clone size: -; D gene: -; J gene: TRBJ2-7; CDR3 protein: CASSFPRDPSYEQYF; CDR3 DNA: TGTGCCAGCAGTTTCCCGCGGGATCCCTCCTACGAGCAGTACTTC
V gene: TRBV7-6; clone size: -; D gene: -; J gene: TRBJ1-5; CDR3 protein: CASSLEESGGENSNQPQHF; CDR3 DNA: TGTGCCAGCAGCTTAGAGGAGTCCGGGGGTGAAAATAGCAATCAGCCCCAGCATTTT
V gene: TRBV4-1; clone size: -; D gene: -; J gene: TRBJ1-1; CDR3 protein: CASSQVPTENTEAFF; CDR3 DNA: TGCGCCAGCAGCCAGGTACCTACGGAGAACACTGAAGCTTTCTTT
V gene: TRBV28; clone size: -; D gene: TRBD1; J gene: TRBJ2-7; CDR3 protein: CASSLLTGGNEQYF; CDR3 DNA: TGTGCCAGCAGTTTACTGACAGGGGGCAACGAGCAGTACTTC
V gene: TRBV5-4; clone size: -; D gene: TRBD2; J gene: TRBJ2-1; CDR3 protein: CASSFATSGRGEQFF; CDR3 DNA: TGTGCCAGCAGCTTCGCGACTAGCGGGAGAGGGGAGCAGTTCTTC
V gene: TRBV4-1; clone size: -; D gene: -; J gene: TRBJ2-7; CDR3 protein: CASSQDRGFGYEQYF; CDR3 DNA: TGCGCCAGCAGCCAAGATCGGGGATTTGGCTACGAGCAGTACTTC
V gene: TRBV7-9; clone size: once; D gene: -; J gene: TRBJ1-1; CDR3 protein: CASSNRRGQRTEAFF; CDR3 DNA: TGTGCCAGCAGCAACAGGCGCGGCCAGCGGACTGAAGCTTTCTTT
V gene: TRBV5-5; clone size: -; D gene: TRBD2; J gene: TRBJ2-7; CDR3 protein: CASSFALAGGYEQYF; CDR3 DNA: TGTGCCAGCAGCTTCGCCCTAGCGGGAGGATACGAGCAGTACTTC
V gene: TRBV27; clone size: -; D gene: -; J gene: TRBJ1-5; CDR3 protein: CASKLTANQPQHF; CDR3 DNA: TGTGCCAGCAAGTTAACCGCGAATCAGCCCCAGCATTTT